Following are 8 T cell receptor beta chains from one sample sequenced in a study of T cells in localized non-small cell lung cancer. Some clones are missing from TCRdb's copy, which holds only in-frame ones; the method was immunoSEQ multiplex PCR. The sample has tens of thousands of clones; about nine tenths are singletons. The starting material was peripheral blood, obtained before any cancer treatment. All receptors come from a woman aged 35-75 years with stage I lung adenocarcinoma.

The rearrangement links TRBV10-3 to TRBJ1-5, with D maybe TRBD1 (6 bases). Per the germline V gene, CDR1 is ENHRY and CDR2 is SYGVKD. This CDR3 is built from 13 residues. V was shortened by 7 bases and J by 4 bases, with 11 bases between the two germline ends. CDR3 bases: TGTGCCATCACCGGGGACACTAATCAGCCCCAGCATTTT. It codes for CAITGDTNQPQHF.

Only a few counts were recorded for this clone. This CDR3 is CASRGTGGYEQYF. The DNA of the CDR3 is TGTGCCAGCAGAGGGACAGGGGGTTACGAGCAGTACTTC. The V gene is TRBV6-5, the J gene TRBJ2-7, with 11 bases lining up with TRBD1. V shed 6 bases and J 4 bases; nucleotides not matched to a gene: 2. Germline V gene lookup returns CDR1 MNHEY and CDR2 SVGAGI. This CDR3 contains 13 residues.

The chain employs TRBV27 and TRBJ1-6, with 8 bases identical to TRBD1. Trimming removed 5 bases from V and 7 bases from J; junction bases left unmatched: 10. This CDR3 region has 16 residues. The germline CDR1 and CDR2 sequences are MNHEY and SMNVEV (reference sequence). The CDR3 DNA is TGTGCCAGCAGTCTTTCAGGGGGCACCATCAATTCACCCCTCCACTTT. Translating gives CASSLSGGTINSPLHF.

The chain links TRBV6-1 to TRBJ2-7; no clear D. Germline lookup yields CDR1 MNHNS and CDR2 SASEGT. The length of the CDR3 is 12 residues. Trimming shortened V by 7 bases and J by 3 bases, and 10 bases separated the two germline ends. The DNA of the CDR3 is TGTGCCAGCACTGCGATGAACTACGAGCAGTACTTC. Translation: CASTAMNYEQYF.

A single count supports this clone. The chain combines TRBV10-2 with TRBJ2-5, with 7 bases that match TRBD1. The CDR3 loop spans 14 amino acids. Trimming at V came to 2 bases and at J to 4 bases, leaving 4 bases not matched to a gene. The germline V gene has CDR1 WSHSY and CDR2 SAAADI. The CDR3 bases are TGCGCCAGCAGTGAGCTAGGGGGCGGAGAGACCCAGTACTTC. It yields the protein CASSELGGGETQYF.

The chain recombines TRBV18 with TRBJ2-1, with TRBD2 identical over 8 bases. The CDR3 covers 15 residues. Germline V gives CDR1 KGHSH, CDR2 LQKENI. V lost 6 bases and J lost 5; bases outside the gene matches: 9. Here the CDR3 DNA reads TGTGCCAGCTCCCGGGGGGGCGCGATTAACAATGAGCAGTTCTTC. It yields the protein CASSRGGAINNEQFF.

The chain links TRBV4-1 to TRBJ1-5, with D possibly being TRBD1 (5 bases). This CDR3 has 16 amino acids. Germline V lookup: CDR1 MGHRA, CDR2 YSYEKL. The V end lost 3 bases, the J end lost 3 bases, and 15 bases lay between the germline ends. The CDR3 here is CASSHLDGGSNQPQHF. The CDR3 DNA is TGCGCCAGCAGCCATCTAGATGGGGGATCCAATCAGCCCCAGCATTTT.

This chain connects TRBV9 to TRBJ1-3; D is ambiguous. The CDR3 consists of 18 residues. Germline V gene data show CDR1 as SGDLS and CDR2 as YYNGEE. The V end was cut by 0 bases, the J end by 7 bases, with 23 bases between. CDR3 nucleotides: TGTGCCAGCAGCGTAGAAGGGTCGGCAGGACCTTTAGGTAACACCATATATTTT. This translates into CASSVEGSAGPLGNTIYF.